The present TCR beta chain was sequenced within a study of CD8 T cells in Susac syndrome. Trimming took 6 bases from V and 0 from J; bases not matched to a gene: 8. Germline CDR1 LNHDA, CDR2 SQIVND (reference sequence). The length of the CDR3 is 16 residues. An input of roughly 0.45 to 1 ug of RNA was subjected to reverse transcription using random hexamers. MiXCR, applied by TCRdb to the immunoSEQ multiplex PCR reads, yields one record per CDR3 protein. Of 110,000 or so distinct CDR3 sequences detected, about 93% appear once; the ten largest clones hold 0.098%. The gene calls are TRBV19 and TRBJ1-5; TRBD1 aligns across 7 bases. The TCR comes from a human donor in good health. Sequencing was performed on CD4+ T cells from PBMCs. This CDR3 is CASRPTGELSNQPQHF. The CDR3 DNA is TGTGCCAGTAGGCCTACAGGGGAACTTAGCAATCAGCCCCAGCATTTT.